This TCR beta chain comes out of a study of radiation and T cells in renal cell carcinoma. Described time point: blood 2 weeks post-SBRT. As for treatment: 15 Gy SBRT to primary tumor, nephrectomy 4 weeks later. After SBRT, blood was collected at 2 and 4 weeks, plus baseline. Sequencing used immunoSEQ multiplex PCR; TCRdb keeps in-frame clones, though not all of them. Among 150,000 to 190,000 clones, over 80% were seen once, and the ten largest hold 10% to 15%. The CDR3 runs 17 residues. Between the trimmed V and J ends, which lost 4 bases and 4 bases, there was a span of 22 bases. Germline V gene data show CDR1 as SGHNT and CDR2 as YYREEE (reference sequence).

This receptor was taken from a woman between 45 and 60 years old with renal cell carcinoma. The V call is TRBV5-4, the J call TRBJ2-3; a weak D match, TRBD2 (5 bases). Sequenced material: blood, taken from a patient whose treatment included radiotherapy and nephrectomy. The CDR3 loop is CASSPGFVGRGSDTQYF. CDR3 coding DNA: TGTGCCAGCAGCCCTGGGTTCGTGGGTCGCGGGTCAGATACGCAGTATTTT.